Below, one TCR beta chain is given with its context. Its antigen is still unknown. The entry originates in a study of shared clonotypes between healthy human individuals. Study-wide results and limits: Donors were few, which limited the genetic and exposure-history diversity represented.

CDR1 and CDR2 from the germline V gene are MGHDK and SYGVNS. V was pared by 7 bases and J by 9 bases, with 10 bases between. The CDR3 covers 11 residues. Clones were sequenced by immunoSEQ multiplex PCR, and TCRdb holds only the in-frame ones, with some missing. The data show hundreds of thousands of clones, with less than 75% seen just once and more than 9% held by the top ten. The receptor was isolated from a man younger than 40 in good health. Sequenced material: memory CD4+ T cells sorted from blood. The sample's subset: CD45RA-negative fraction. The chain combines TRBV25-1 with TRBJ2-1; D is unclear. This CDR3 reads CASTPPLEQFF. CDR3 nucleotide sequence: TGTGCCAGCACCCCCCCCCTTGAGCAGTTCTTC.